Below are 32 T cell receptor beta chains sequenced from a single sample in a study of shared clonotypes between healthy human individuals. Here immunoSEQ multiplex PCR was the method, and the copy in TCRdb shows in-frame clones only, minus some. The data contain roughly 1.4 million clones, about 98.5% of them singletons. The sample comprised naive CD4+ T cells sorted from blood. Subset specified: CD45RA+ positively selected. The receptors were sampled from a man aged 25 to 40 in good health.

To note about this clone: At the DNA level, this CDR3 is encoded by other sequences in the same sample as well. The CDR3 spells CSVDSLPPTTIYGYTF. The CDR3 nucleotides are TGCAGCGTTGATTCTCTCCCGCCGACCACTATATACGGCTACACCTTC. The V call is TRBV29-1, the J call TRBJ1-2; D unresolved. Germline V gives CDR1 SQVTM, CDR2 ANQGSEA. Trimming left V 3 bases short and J 8 bases short, with 25 bases between. The CDR3 sequence is 16 residues long.

V gene TRBV7-2 combines with J gene TRBJ2-5; perhaps TRBD1 as D (5 bases). The V end lost 4 bases, the J end lost 5 bases, and 11 bases lay between the germline ends. The CDR3 totals 13 residues. Per germline, CDR1 SGHTA and CDR2 FQGNSA. The CDR3: CASSSSGLETQYF. CDR3 in DNA: TGTGCCAGCAGCTCTTCAGGGTTGGAGACCCAGTACTTC.

The chain carries TRBV10-2 and TRBJ2-3; 7 bases line up with TRBD1. J lost 5 bases, V lost 8 bases, and 10 bases had no gene match. This CDR3 spans 14 amino acids. Germline V gene sequence: CDR1 WSHSY, CDR2 SAAADI. Here the CDR3 reads CASARDSLLDTQYF. CDR3 nucleotides: TGCGCCAGCGCCCGGGACAGCTTACTAGATACGCAGTATTTT.

The CDR3 DNA is TGTGCCAGCAGCTCGCAGGGACTTCAAGAGACCCAGTACTTC. Translation: CASSSQGLQETQYF. The V call is TRBV7-6, the J call TRBJ2-5; possibly TRBD2 for D (6 bases). CDR3 length equals 14 residues. Trimming pared 4 bases from V and 2 bases from J, leaving 11 bases between. Germline V gene sequence: CDR1 SGHVS, CDR2 FNYEAQ.

The V gene is TRBV29-1, the J gene TRBJ2-7, with TRBD1 as a possible D gene (5 bases). This CDR3 has 12 residues. Between the trimmed V and J ends, which lost 4 bases and 0 bases, there was a span of 7 bases. Germline loops: CDR1 SQVTM, CDR2 ANQGSEA. The CDR3 loop is CSVGQTSYEQYF. In DNA form, the CDR3 reads TGCAGCGTTGGACAGACCTCCTACGAGCAGTACTTC.

This clone has a single count. The CDR3 DNA reads TGTGCCAGCAGCTCCCCCCCCCGGACAGGGGGCCAGTACAATGAGCAGTTCTTC. It specifies CASSSPPRTGGQYNEQFF. The chain has TRBV7-3 and TRBJ2-1, with 11 bases lining up with TRBD1. The CDR3 extends over 18 amino acids. V lost 4 bases to trimming and J lost 4 bases; unmatched junction nucleotides: 12. Germline CDR1 reads SGHTA; CDR2 reads FQGTGA. The whole variable domain, remainder taken from reference TRBV7-3 and TRBJ2-1, is GAGVSQTPSNKVTEKGKYVELRCDPISGHTALYWYRQSLGQGPEFLIYFQGTGAADDSGLPNDRFFAVRPEGSVSTLKIQRTERGDSAVYLCASSSPPRTGGQYNEQFFGPGTRLTVL.

This clone was recorded only once. The chain is built from TRBV11-3 and TRBJ2-7, with D tentatively TRBD1 (6 bases). Trimming pared 5 bases from V and 6 bases from J, leaving 17 bases between. The CDR3 covers 14 residues. Germline CDR1 and CDR2: SGHNT and YENEEA. The CDR3 region has the DNA TGTGCCAGCAGCCAATCCGGGACATCTGGCGAGCAGTACTTC. This codes for CASSQSGTSGEQYF.

The chain uses TRBV18 and TRBJ1-5; 8 bases agree with TRBD1. CDR3 length equals 16 residues. CDR1 and CDR2 (germline): KGHSH, LQKENI. V was pared by 3 bases and J by 4 bases, with 8 bases of the junction left unmatched. CDR3 sequence reads: CASSPFGQGGNQPQHF. For the CDR3, the DNA is TGTGCCAGCTCACCGTTCGGACAGGGTGGGAATCAGCCCCAGCATTTT.

The chain couples TRBV10-3 to TRBJ1-4; D gene uncertain. The CDR3 is made up of 15 amino acids. With 0 bases removed from V and 5 bases from J, the gap between germline ends came to 10 bases. Germline CDR1 ENHRY, CDR2 SYGVKD. The CDR3 DNA sequence: TGTGCCATCAGTGAGTCGATACAGAGGAATGAAAAACTGTTTTTT. Encoded protein: CAISESIQRNEKLFF.

The CDR3 loop is CASSPGGSLDTQYF. CDR3 DNA sequence: TGTGCCAGCTCACCGGGCGGGAGTCTGGATACGCAGTATTTT. The chain carries TRBV18 and TRBJ2-3; TRBD2 agrees at 7 bases. The CDR3 totals 14 residues. Per the germline V gene, CDR1 is KGHSH and CDR2 is LQKENI. V was clipped by 3 bases and J by 6 bases; unmatched bases: 6.

This chain uses TRBV7-2 with TRBJ2-7, with 9 bases that match TRBD2. The CDR3 totals 15 residues. The V segment lost 1 base and the J segment 5 bases; nucleotides outside the gene matches: 6. Germline assignment: CDR1 SGHTA and CDR2 FQGNSA. This CDR3 reads CASSLVLPSGNEQYF. For the CDR3, the DNA is TGTGCCAGCAGCTTAGTCCTCCCTAGCGGGAACGAGCAGTACTTC.

This clone came up once. The CDR3 region has the DNA TGCGCCAGCAGCCGAAAAAGCGGGAGTAGTACAGATACGCAGTATTTT. Protein product: CASSRKSGSSTDTQYF. The V and J genes are TRBV5-1 and TRBJ2-3; 8 positions match TRBD2. Germline CDR1 and CDR2: SGHRS and YFSETQ. The CDR3 totals 16 residues. The trim removed 4 bases at V and 3 bases at J, leaving 10 bases unmatched.

The chain combines TRBV6-5 with TRBJ1-3; weak D call: TRBD1 (6 bases). Germline V CDR1 and CDR2: MNHEY, SVGAGI. The V and J ends lost 4 bases and 6 bases respectively, with 10 bases between them. The CDR3 has 13 amino acids. CDR3 DNA sequence: TGTGCCAGCAGTTCCGGACAGCAAAACACCATATATTTT. Protein product: CASSSGQQNTIYF.

The V call is TRBV5-1, the J call TRBJ2-7, with 12 bases that match TRBD2. Germline assignment: CDR1 SGHRS and CDR2 YFSETQ. V shed 4 bases, J shed 3 bases, and the junction held 5 bases outside the gene matches. The CDR3 totals 15 residues. The CDR3 nucleotides are TGCGCCAGCAGCCGGACTAGCGGGATAGACTACGAGCAGTACTTC. Translated, it gives CASSRTSGIDYEQYF. The whole variable domain, remainder taken from reference TRBV5-1 and TRBJ2-7, is KAGVTQTPRYLIKTRGQQVTLSCSPISGHRSVSWYQQTPGQGLQFLFEYFSETQRNKGNFPGRFSGRQFSNSRSEMNVSTLELGDSALYLCASSRTSGIDYEQYFGPGTRLTVT.

The chain couples TRBV18 to TRBJ2-7; 8 bases align to TRBD2. V gave up 4 bases and J gave up 3 bases; unmatched junction bases: 17. Per the germline V gene, CDR1 is KGHSH and CDR2 is LQKENI. The CDR3 covers 18 residues. The CDR3 here is CASSRTGVSGSGIYEQYF. The CDR3, as DNA: TGTGCCAGCTCACGAACAGGAGTGAGCGGGAGCGGAATCTACGAGCAGTACTTC.

This clone was found once. The V call is TRBV5-6, the J call TRBJ2-1; D is perhaps TRBD1 or TRBD2 (5 bases each). V lost 5 bases and J lost 9, with 12 bases in between. The CDR3 covers 12 residues. Germline V gene sequence: CDR1 SGHDT, CDR2 YYEEEE. CDR3 coding DNA: TGTGCCAGCAGATTACGGGGCGGTGAGCAGTTCTTC. Its protein is CASRLRGGEQFF.

V and J are TRBV5-6 and TRBJ2-5; 7 bases agree with TRBD2. CDR3 length: 13 residues. V lost 5 bases to trimming and J lost 4 bases; unmatched junction nucleotides: 5. In germline, CDR1 is SGHDT, CDR2 YYEEEE. CDR3 in amino acids: CASSLAVAETQYF. In DNA form, the CDR3 reads TGTGCCAGCAGTCTAGCGGTAGCAGAGACCCAGTACTTC.

The gene calls are TRBV28 and TRBJ2-6, with a possible D match to TRBD2 (6 bases). CDR3 length equals 16 residues. Germline values: CDR1 MDHEN, CDR2 SYDVKM. V lost 3 bases to trimming and J lost 2 bases, with 11 bases between them. As DNA, the CDR3 is TGTGCCAGCAGTTTCTGGGGGGAGGCTGGGGCCAACGTCCTGACTTTC. It encodes CASSFWGEAGANVLTF. The variable domain in full, completed from reference TRBV28 and TRBJ2-6, reads DVKVTQSSRYLVKRTGEKVFLECVQDMDHENMFWYRQDPGLGLRLIYFSYDVKMKEKGDIPEGYSVSREKKERFSLILESASTNQTSMYLCASSFWGEAGANVLTFGAGSRLTVL.

This chain connects TRBV7-8 to TRBJ2-5; TRBD2 agrees at 9 bases. Germline trimming cut 5 bases from V and 4 bases from J; bases unmatched to any gene: 20. The germline V gene encodes CDR1 SGHVS and CDR2 FQNEAQ. CDR3 size: 19 residues. CDR3 residues: CASSPRRGGAGGPGETQYF. CDR3 DNA sequence: TGTGCCAGCAGCCCCCGTCGCGGGGGGGCGGGAGGGCCTGGAGAGACCCAGTACTTC.

The genes are TRBV12-5 and TRBJ1-2; 7 nucleotides match TRBD1. V gave up 0 bases and J gave up 4 bases; unmatched junction bases: 8. This CDR3 contains 16 residues. Germline V lookup: CDR1 LGHNT, CDR2 FRNRAP. CDR3 in amino acids: CASGLVTTGRGYGYTF. CDR3 in DNA: TGTGCTAGTGGTTTGGTAACGACAGGGCGGGGCTATGGCTACACCTTC.

This chain connects TRBV7-9 to TRBJ1-2, with D possibly being TRBD1 (5 bases). Trimming took 0 bases from V and 2 from J, leaving 7 bases between them. CDR3 length: 14 residues. The germline CDR1 and CDR2 sequences are SEHNR and FQNEAQ (reference sequence). CDR3 amino acids: CASSLAGRNYGYTF. The DNA of the CDR3 is TGTGCCAGCAGCTTAGCGGGACGGAACTATGGCTACACCTTC.

V is TRBV14 and J is TRBJ2-7; unclear D gene. The germline gives CDR1 SGHDN, CDR2 FVKESK. This CDR3 contains 14 residues. V shed 3 bases and J shed 3 bases, with 12 bases lying between them. CDR3 loop: CASSQSLVLYEQYF. The CDR3, as DNA: TGTGCCAGCAGCCAGAGTCTGGTACTCTACGAGCAGTACTTC.

The chain joins TRBV29-1 to TRBJ2-3; TRBD1 matches 8 bases. The germline V gene has CDR1 SQVTM and CDR2 ANQGSEA. CDR3 length: 13 amino acids. V lost 6 bases to trimming and J lost 5 bases; unmatched junction nucleotides: 7. CDR3 in DNA: TGCAGCGTCGGCAGGGGGCCTGGAGATACGCAGTATTTT. The encoded protein is CSVGRGPGDTQYF.

Note on this clone: This sample includes further DNA sequences coding for the same CDR3. The rearrangement joins TRBV7-8 to TRBJ1-2, with D maybe TRBD1 (5 bases). Per the germline V gene, CDR1 is SGHVS and CDR2 is FQNEAQ. The CDR3 spans 14 residues. Between the trimmed V and J ends, which lost 1 base and 2 bases, there was a span of 8 bases. The CDR3 DNA reads TGTGCCAGCAGCTTAGGACAGAAGAACTATGGCTACACCTTC. It specifies CASSLGQKNYGYTF.

This chain uses TRBV5-5 with TRBJ2-4, with TRBD1 as a possible D gene (6 bases). V dropped 4 bases and J dropped 6 bases, with 26 bases sitting between them. The germline V gene encodes CDR1 SGHKS and CDR2 YYEKEE (reference sequence). CDR3 length equals 18 residues. CDR3 region: CASSPHPRAGAMGNIQYF. The CDR3 DNA is TGTGCCAGCAGCCCACATCCCCGTGCAGGGGCTATGGGAAACATTCAGTACTTC.

V and J are TRBV6-1 and TRBJ2-1; D is uncertain. V was shortened by 5 bases and J by 1 base, with 3 bases between the two germline ends. The CDR3 is 12 amino acids. The germline V gene encodes CDR1 MNHNS and CDR2 SASEGT. CDR3: CASSLSYNEQFF. The CDR3 nucleotides read TGTGCCAGCAGTCTATCCTACAATGAGCAGTTCTTC.

This chain links TRBV28 with TRBJ2-3, with 10 bases matching TRBD2. The V and J ends lost 4 bases and 0 bases, in that order; junction bases with no gene match: 4. CDR3 length: 16 residues. The germline CDR1 and CDR2 sequences are MDHEN and SYDVKM. This CDR3 is CASSSFSGGSTDTQYF. The CDR3 nucleotides read TGTGCCAGCAGTTCCTTTAGCGGGGGGAGCACAGATACGCAGTATTTT.

A single count supports this clone. The V call is TRBV6-5, the J call TRBJ1-1; maybe TRBD1 (6 bases). Germline CDR1 and CDR2: MNHEY and SVGAGI. The CDR3 consists of 13 residues. V lost 6 bases, J lost 7 bases, and 15 bases lay in between. The chain's CDR3 is CASRPGAPHEAFF. CDR3 bases: TGTGCCAGCAGGCCGGGGGCCCCCCATGAAGCTTTCTTT.

The J gene is TRBJ2-5, the V gene TRBV2; 13 bases align to TRBD2. Germline V gene data show CDR1 as SNHLY and CDR2 as FYNNEI. The V and J ends lost 5 bases and 4 bases, in that order; junction bases with no gene match: 7. The CDR3 is made up of 16 amino acids. The CDR3 region has the DNA TGTGCCAGCAGTCCCGGGACTAGCGGGGTAGGAGAGACCCAGTACTTC. This translates into CASSPGTSGVGETQYF. Drawing the rest from reference TRBV2 and TRBJ2-5, the complete variable domain is EPEVTQTPSHQVTQMGQEVILRCVPISNHLYFYWYRQILGQKVEFLVSFYNNEISEKSEIFDDQFSVERPDGSNFTLKIRSTKLEDSAMYFCASSPGTSGVGETQYFGPGTRLLVL.

The chain combines TRBV18 with TRBJ2-5, with TRBD2 matching 8 bases. The germline V gene encodes CDR1 KGHSH and CDR2 LQKENI. V dropped 0 bases and J dropped 4; count of bases not matched to a gene: 4. The CDR3 is made up of 15 amino acids. CDR3 DNA sequence: TGTGCCAGCTCACCACCGAGCCTAGCGGGAGAGACCCAGTACTTC. Its translation: CASSPPSLAGETQYF.

Remarks on this clone: Other DNA sequences from this sample encode an identical CDR3 as well. The V call is TRBV9, the J call TRBJ2-3, with D possibly matching TRBD1 (6 bases). Germline CDR1 reads SGDLS; CDR2 reads YYNGEE. This CDR3 contains 13 residues. Trimming cost V 5 bases and J 3 bases, with 10 bases left between them. CDR3 nucleotide sequence: TGTGCCAGCAGTCCAAGGGGGACAGATACGCAGTATTTT. Residues: CASSPRGTDTQYF.

The table lists this clone with a count of one. The genes are TRBV11-2 and TRBJ1-3, with D possibly TRBD1 on 5 matching bases. The CDR3 loop spans 14 amino acids. Per the germline V gene, CDR1 is SGHAT and CDR2 is FQNNGV. Deletions cut 5 bases from V and 0 bases from J, with 8 bases between. The CDR3 here is CASSQTASGNTIYF. CDR3 in DNA: TGTGCCAGCAGCCAGACAGCCTCTGGAAACACCATATATTTT. The variable domain in full, with the rest retrieved from reference TRBV11-2 and TRBJ1-3, is EAGVAQSPRYKIIEKRQSVAFWCNPISGHATLYWYQQILGQGPKLLIQFQNNGVVDDSQLPKDRFSAERLKGVDSTLKIQPAKLEDSAVYLCASSQTASGNTIYFGEGSWLTVV.